The present T cell receptor beta chain was sequenced within a study of spatial heterogeneity in lung cancer. One entry per CDR3 protein results from TCRdb running MiXCR on the 5' RACE reads. This table has thousands of distinct CDR3 sequences, roughly 13% appearing once. Trimming pared 3 bases from V and 0 bases from J, leaving 13 bases between. Germline V gene data show CDR1 as GTSNPN and CDR2 as SVGIG (reference sequence). The length of the CDR3 is 15 residues. Points from the study as a whole: Higher tumor mutation counts went along with higher counts of expanded intratumoral alpha and beta TCRs.

Time point meaning: sample taken at primary tumor resection. This clonotype was detected many times. No antigen is known for it. The sequence came from a male donor with early-stage non-small cell lung cancer. This sequence joins TRBV30 and TRBJ2-3; D gene ambiguous. The specimen comprised lung tumor tissue, sampled at surgery. CDR3 sequence (DNA): TGTGCCTGGAGCCTGGTGCGTAAGAGCACAGATACGCAGTATTTT. As protein: CAWSLVRKSTDTQYF.